Reported below is one TCR beta chain. Its antigen remains unidentified. CDR1 and CDR2 (germline): LNHNV, YYDKDF (reference sequence). V lost 5 bases and J lost 6, with 17 bases in between. The CDR3 sequence is 15 residues long. This sample was taken from a study of cytotoxic CD8 clonotypes in ibrutinib-treated CLL. Background on the study: Patients attained approximately 24 partial and 2 complete responses; at median about 70 months, 14 remained remitted while approximately twelve progressed. The samples contained 255,043 productive templates on average. They also contained an average of approximately 94,000 productive rearrangements. Timing of response sample collection was a median about twelve months after treatment start, with a range of 6 to 36.

Produced via immunoSEQ multiplex PCR; TCRdb's table is partial and in-frame only. The sample has roughly 190,000 clones, about two thirds seen once. Study results and caveats: Clonality went higher at ibrutinib response and then dropped back toward baseline at progression.

The chain is built from TRBV15 and TRBJ2-1; D uncertain. The sequence derives from a human donor with chronic lymphocytic leukemia. This sample comprised PBMCs, obtained after 24 months of ibrutinib treatment. The CDR3 nucleotides are TGTGCCACCAGCTTTCCGGTTAAACATGGCAATGAGCAGTTCTTC. This translates into CATSFPVKHGNEQFF. The whole variable domain, remainder taken from reference TRBV15 and TRBJ2-1, is DAMVIQNPRYQVTQFGKPVTLSCSQTLNHNVMYWYQQKSSQAPKLLFHYYDKDFNNEADTPDNFQSRRPNTSFCFLDIRSPGLGDTAMYLCATSFPVKHGNEQFFGPGTRLTVL.